A selection of T cell receptor beta chains follows, all from one sample in a study of T cells after yellow fever vaccination. TCRdb re-called the 5' RACE reads through MiXCR, storing one row per CDR3 protein. The sample includes a few hundred thousand distinct CDR3 sequences, around 20% of them seen just once. Sequenced material: PBMCs, taken before the yellow fever booster vaccination. The receptors stem from a man younger than 35 who received the YFV17D yellow fever vaccine. Each CDR3 is given with its conserved first and last residue. A D gene is named only where the DNA matches it firmly. Rows may omit the clone size; those that give it use once, few, many or a size class.

clone_size: .
j_call: TRBJ2-6
d_call: TRBD2
v_call: TRBV9
cdr3_aa: CASSNPRGDHSGANVLTF
cdr3_nt: TGTGCCAGCAGCAACCCCCGGGGGGATCACTCTGGGGCCAACGTCCTGACTTTC

clone_size: .
j_call: TRBJ2-3
d_call: TRBD2
v_call: TRBV29-1
cdr3_aa: CSGREGASGADTQYF
cdr3_nt: TGCAGCGGCCGGGAGGGTGCTAGCGGCGCAGATACGCAGTATTTT

clone_size: few
j_call: TRBJ1-2
d_call: .
v_call: TRBV5-1
cdr3_aa: CASSLPGSAYGYTF
cdr3_nt: TGCGCCAGCAGCTTGCCGGGCTCCGCGTACGGCTACACCTTC

clone_size: few
j_call: TRBJ2-5
d_call: TRBD2
v_call: TRBV11-2
cdr3_aa: CASSLESPLSGGPSPQYF
cdr3_nt: TGTGCCAGCAGCTTAGAAAGCCCTCTTAGCGGGGGTCCGAGTCCCCAGTACTTC

clone_size: .
j_call: TRBJ1-4
d_call: .
v_call: TRBV12-3/TRBV12-4
cdr3_aa: CASSIYSEKLFF
cdr3_nt: TGTGCCAGCAGCATTTATAGTGAAAAACTGTTTTTT

clone_size: .
j_call: TRBJ1-1
d_call: .
v_call: TRBV6-1
cdr3_aa: CASSWGDREAFF
cdr3_nt: TGTGCCAGCAGTTGGGGGGACCGCGAAGCTTTCTTT

clone_size: few
j_call: TRBJ2-2
d_call: .
v_call: TRBV4-1
cdr3_aa: CASSQEAGLPTGELFF
cdr3_nt: TGCGCCAGCAGCCAAGAGGCGGGGTTGCCCACCGGGGAGCTGTTTTTT

clone_size: few
j_call: TRBJ2-3
d_call: .
v_call: TRBV7-2
cdr3_aa: CASTIRGGTDTQYF
cdr3_nt: TGTGCCAGCACTATTAGAGGGGGCACAGATACGCAGTATTTT

clone_size: few
j_call: TRBJ1-1
d_call: .
v_call: TRBV7-2
cdr3_aa: CASSLVWMDGTEAFF
cdr3_nt: TGTGCCAGCAGCTTAGTGTGGATGGACGGCACTGAAGCTTTCTTT

clone_size: .
j_call: TRBJ2-1
d_call: .
v_call: TRBV7-2
cdr3_aa: CASSLIDRGNEQFF
cdr3_nt: TGTGCCAGCAGCTTAATCGACCGCGGCAATGAGCAGTTCTTC

clone_size: .
j_call: TRBJ2-2
d_call: .
v_call: TRBV2
cdr3_aa: CASSESIGELFF
cdr3_nt: TGTGCCAGCAGTGAGTCGATTGGGGAGCTGTTTTTT

clone_size: .
j_call: TRBJ1-6
d_call: .
v_call: TRBV5-4
cdr3_aa: CASRRERDSPLHF
cdr3_nt: TGTGCCAGCAGACGGGAGCGGGATTCACCCCTCCACTTT

clone_size: .
j_call: TRBJ1-1
d_call: .
v_call: TRBV27
cdr3_aa: CASMVVGSEAFF
cdr3_nt: TGTGCCAGCATGGTGGTCGGAAGTGAAGCTTTCTTT

clone_size: .
j_call: TRBJ2-2
d_call: TRBD1
v_call: TRBV4-2
cdr3_aa: CASSQVQGAGELFF
cdr3_nt: TGTGCCAGCAGCCAAGTACAGGGGGCCGGGGAGCTGTTTTTT

clone_size: .
j_call: TRBJ2-1
d_call: .
v_call: TRBV6-2/TRBV6-3
cdr3_aa: CASSYSGSPYNEQFF
cdr3_nt: TGTGCCAGCAGTTACTCCGGGAGCCCCTACAATGAGCAGTTCTTC

clone_size: few
j_call: TRBJ2-7
d_call: TRBD1
v_call: TRBV7-8
cdr3_aa: CASSQGVGAPRDEQYF
cdr3_nt: TGTGCCAGCAGCCAGGGGGTCGGGGCCCCTCGTGACGAGCAGTACTTC

clone_size: .
j_call: TRBJ2-1
d_call: .
v_call: TRBV7-8
cdr3_aa: CASRTIYRERNEQFF
cdr3_nt: TGTGCCAGCAGGACAATATACAGGGAGCGGAATGAGCAGTTCTTC

clone_size: .
j_call: TRBJ2-3
d_call: .
v_call: TRBV7-6
cdr3_aa: CASSPRPQGDTQYF
cdr3_nt: TGTGCCAGCAGCCCACGTCCCCAGGGAGATACGCAGTATTTT

clone_size: few
j_call: TRBJ2-7
d_call: .
v_call: TRBV6-6
cdr3_aa: CASGVFFSYEQYF
cdr3_nt: TGTGCCAGCGGAGTGTTCTTCTCCTACGAGCAGTACTTC

clone_size: .
j_call: TRBJ2-5
d_call: .
v_call: TRBV19
cdr3_aa: CASSGGKAETQYF
cdr3_nt: TGTGCCAGTAGTGGGGGTAAGGCGGAGACCCAGTACTTC

clone_size: .
j_call: TRBJ2-4
d_call: .
v_call: TRBV4-3
cdr3_aa: CASSQEEGVKNIQYF
cdr3_nt: TGCGCCAGCAGCCAAGAGGAGGGGGTCAAAAACATTCAGTACTTC

clone_size: .
j_call: TRBJ2-2
d_call: TRBD2
v_call: TRBV7-6
cdr3_aa: CASSRGLAGGGTGELFF
cdr3_nt: TGTGCCAGCAGCCGGGGACTAGCGGGGGGCGGCACCGGGGAGCTGTTTTTT

clone_size: .
j_call: TRBJ2-1
d_call: .
v_call: TRBV28
cdr3_aa: CASSHQTSEQFF
cdr3_nt: TGTGCCAGCAGTCACCAGACAAGTGAGCAGTTCTTC

clone_size: .
j_call: TRBJ2-5
d_call: .
v_call: TRBV7-9
cdr3_aa: CASSKWDLRETQYF
cdr3_nt: TGTGCCAGCAGCAAGTGGGACCTCAGGGAGACCCAGTACTTC

clone_size: .
j_call: TRBJ1-3
d_call: .
v_call: TRBV7-2
cdr3_aa: CASSPTTGNTIYF
cdr3_nt: TGTGCCAGCAGCCCGACTACTGGAAACACCATATATTTT

clone_size: .
j_call: TRBJ2-1
d_call: .
v_call: TRBV5-1
cdr3_aa: CASRLGGYNEQFF
cdr3_nt: TGCGCCAGCAGACTTGGTGGCTACAATGAGCAGTTCTTC

clone_size: .
j_call: TRBJ2-7
d_call: TRBD1
v_call: TRBV4-3
cdr3_aa: CASSHGRTGTYEQYF
cdr3_nt: TGCGCCAGCAGCCACGGCCGGACAGGGACCTACGAGCAGTACTTC

clone_size: .
j_call: TRBJ2-3
d_call: TRBD1
v_call: TRBV7-2
cdr3_aa: CASSRDRGINTQYF
cdr3_nt: TGTGCCAGCAGCCGGGACAGGGGTATAAATACGCAGTATTTT

clone_size: .
j_call: TRBJ2-1
d_call: TRBD1
v_call: TRBV11-2
cdr3_aa: CASSRDRDSEQFF
cdr3_nt: TGTGCCAGCAGCCGGGACAGGGATAGTGAGCAGTTCTTC

clone_size: few
j_call: TRBJ1-3
d_call: .
v_call: TRBV12-3/TRBV12-4
cdr3_aa: CASTTSTHGNTIYF
cdr3_nt: TGTGCCAGCACCACTTCGACACACGGAAACACCATATATTTT

clone_size: few
j_call: TRBJ2-1
d_call: .
v_call: TRBV6-2/TRBV6-3
cdr3_aa: CASSYGVVALWFF
cdr3_nt: TGTGCCAGCAGTTACGGGGTTGTGGCTTTGTGGTTCTTC

clone_size: once
j_call: TRBJ2-3
d_call: TRBD2
v_call: TRBV15
cdr3_aa: CATRGGTAGGLAQYF
cdr3_nt: TGTGCCACCAGGGGGGGGACTGCGGGGGGGCTGGCGCAGTATTTT

clone_size: few
j_call: TRBJ1-4
d_call: TRBD1
v_call: TRBV4-1
cdr3_aa: CASSQGSGQGGEKLFF
cdr3_nt: TGCGCCAGCAGCCAAGGGTCGGGACAGGGAGGTGAAAAACTGTTTTTT

clone_size: few
j_call: TRBJ2-5
d_call: .
v_call: TRBV4-3
cdr3_aa: CASSYGGAGVETQYF
cdr3_nt: TGCGCCAGCAGTTATGGGGGGGCCGGCGTGGAGACCCAGTACTTC

clone_size: .
j_call: TRBJ1-2
d_call: .
v_call: TRBV11-2
cdr3_aa: CASSLERTTSGTF
cdr3_nt: TGTGCCAGCAGCTTAGAGCGGACAACCTCGGGCACCTTC

clone_size: .
j_call: TRBJ1-5
d_call: TRBD1
v_call: TRBV20-1
cdr3_aa: CSASSGQSLQHF
cdr3_nt: TGCAGTGCTAGTTCGGGACAGAGTCTCCAGCATTTT

clone_size: .
j_call: TRBJ2-1
d_call: .
v_call: TRBV4-2
cdr3_aa: CASSQVEGGGDNEQFF
cdr3_nt: TGTGCCAGCAGCCAAGTAGAGGGGGGGGGAGACAATGAGCAGTTCTTC

clone_size: .
j_call: TRBJ2-3
d_call: TRBD2
v_call: TRBV5-1
cdr3_aa: CASSLERGTSGTTDTQYF
cdr3_nt: TGCGCCAGCAGCTTGGAGAGAGGTACTAGCGGAACCACAGATACGCAGTATTTT

clone_size: many
j_call: TRBJ2-1
d_call: .
v_call: TRBV24-1
cdr3_aa: CATSDQGKGYNEQFF
cdr3_nt: TGTGCCACCAGTGACCAGGGGAAGGGTTACAATGAGCAGTTCTTC

clone_size: many
j_call: TRBJ2-2
d_call: TRBD2
v_call: TRBV20-1
cdr3_aa: CSARKPGLAANTGELFF
cdr3_nt: TGCAGTGCTAGAAAGCCGGGACTAGCGGCGAACACCGGGGAGCTGTTTTTT

clone_size: .
j_call: TRBJ1-1
d_call: .
v_call: TRBV12-3/TRBV12-4
cdr3_aa: CASSLAGGAEAFF
cdr3_nt: TGTGCCAGCAGTTTAGCTGGTGGAGCTGAAGCTTTCTTT

clone_size: .
j_call: TRBJ2-2
d_call: .
v_call: TRBV4-1
cdr3_aa: CASSQDPGAGGELFF
cdr3_nt: TGCGCCAGCAGCCAAGATCCGGGGGCAGGCGGGGAGCTGTTTTTT

clone_size: few
j_call: TRBJ2-1
d_call: .
v_call: TRBV7-2
cdr3_aa: CASSLTTGNNEQFF
cdr3_nt: TGTGCCAGCAGCTTAACCACAGGAAACAATGAGCAGTTCTTC

clone_size: .
j_call: TRBJ2-7
d_call: TRBD1
v_call: TRBV5-1
cdr3_aa: CASSSVRTGAYEQYF
cdr3_nt: TGCGCCAGCAGCTCGGTGAGGACAGGGGCCTACGAGCAGTACTTC

clone_size: many
j_call: TRBJ2-7
d_call: .
v_call: TRBV6-6
cdr3_aa: CASTTSLSISYEQYF
cdr3_nt: TGTGCCTCAACCACGAGTTTATCTATCTCCTACGAGCAGTACTTC

clone_size: few
j_call: TRBJ2-1
d_call: .
v_call: TRBV5-1
cdr3_aa: CASRSRVSNEQFF
cdr3_nt: TGCGCCAGCCGCTCCAGGGTGAGCAATGAGCAGTTCTTC

clone_size: .
j_call: TRBJ2-7
d_call: .
v_call: TRBV10-3
cdr3_aa: CAISEISEEQYF
cdr3_nt: TGTGCCATCAGTGAGATTTCGGAAGAGCAGTACTTC

clone_size: .
j_call: TRBJ2-3
d_call: .
v_call: TRBV6-5
cdr3_aa: CASSWDNQGTDTQYF
cdr3_nt: TGTGCCAGCAGCTGGGACAACCAAGGCACAGATACGCAGTATTTT

clone_size: .
j_call: TRBJ1-2
d_call: .
v_call: TRBV5-6
cdr3_aa: CASSLRGALERGYTF
cdr3_nt: TGTGCCAGCAGCTTGCGGGGGGCGTTGGAACGGGGCTACACCTTC

clone_size: .
j_call: TRBJ2-1
d_call: .
v_call: TRBV6-6
cdr3_aa: CASSSTTGTLQARLF
cdr3_nt: TGTGCCAGCAGTTCCACCACCGGGACTCTCCAGGCTAGGCTCTTC

clone_size: few
j_call: TRBJ2-3
d_call: .
v_call: TRBV9
cdr3_aa: CASGVPSGGPTSTDTQYF
cdr3_nt: TGTGCCAGCGGAGTCCCGTCGGGCGGGCCAACTAGCACAGATACGCAGTATTTT

clone_size: .
j_call: TRBJ2-3
d_call: .
v_call: TRBV12-3/TRBV12-4
cdr3_aa: CASSRPRKGIDTQYF
cdr3_nt: TGTGCCAGCAGTCGACCCCGGAAAGGAATAGATACGCAGTATTTT

clone_size: .
j_call: TRBJ2-2
d_call: .
v_call: TRBV29-1
cdr3_aa: CSVDDPNTGELFF
cdr3_nt: TGCAGCGTCGACGACCCGAACACCGGGGAGCTGTTTTTT

clone_size: few
j_call: TRBJ2-6
d_call: .
v_call: TRBV7-3
cdr3_aa: CASRRAGANVLTF
cdr3_nt: TGTGCCAGCAGGCGTGCTGGGGCCAACGTCCTGACTTTC

clone_size: .
j_call: TRBJ2-1
d_call: .
v_call: TRBV4-2
cdr3_aa: CASSQPIRAGISYNEQFF
cdr3_nt: TGTGCCAGCAGCCAACCGATAAGGGCGGGGATATCCTACAATGAGCAGTTCTTC

clone_size: .
j_call: TRBJ2-1
d_call: .
v_call: TRBV27
cdr3_aa: CASSLWQEGEQFF
cdr3_nt: TGTGCCAGCAGTTTATGGCAAGAGGGTGAGCAGTTCTTC

clone_size: .
j_call: TRBJ2-1
d_call: .
v_call: TRBV6-2/TRBV6-3
cdr3_aa: CASVRDPYNEQFF
cdr3_nt: TGTGCCAGCGTCAGAGACCCCTACAATGAGCAGTTCTTC